The 30 T cell receptor beta chains presented below share a single source sample, sequenced in a study of blood T cell repertoires in COVID-19. Produced via immunoSEQ multiplex PCR; TCRdb's table is partial and in-frame only. The profile shows about 260,000 clones, more than 70% of them singletons. Sample: PBMCs or T cells enriched from blood (not recorded which). The receptors derive from a woman in her forties or fifties who had recovered from COVID-19.

A single count supports this clone. This rearrangement joins TRBV6-4 to TRBJ2-1; 10 nucleotides match TRBD2. The CDR3 has 15 residues. Per germline, CDR1 MRHNA and CDR2 SNTAGT. The junction had 7 bases not matched to a gene; V was cut back by 3 bases and J by 8 bases. DNA of the CDR3: TGTGCCAGCAGTGATCAGCGGGAGGGTAATGATGAGCAGTTCTTC. This translates into CASSDQREGNDEQFF.

V is TRBV12-3 or TRBV12-4 and J is TRBJ1-1; possibly TRBD1 for D (6 bases). V dropped 6 bases and J dropped 8 bases, with 16 bases sitting between them. CDR3 size: 13 residues. As DNA, the CDR3 is TGTGCCAGCAGCAGAACAGGGCGCGAGGAAGCTTTCTTT. It encodes CASSRTGREEAFF.

The rearrangement links TRBV7-2 to TRBJ2-5; weak D call: TRBD2 (5 bases). The V gene lost 4 bases and the J gene lost 4 bases, with 13 bases spanning the gap. There are 14 residues in the CDR3. The V gene's germline CDR1 is SGHTA and CDR2 FQGNSA. The CDR3 sequence: CASSSSGRGETQYF. The CDR3 DNA is TGTGCCAGCAGCTCTTCTGGCCGGGGAGAGACCCAGTACTTC.

CDR3 sequence (DNA): TGCAGCGACCAGACTAGCGGGGGGGCCTCAGAGCAGTTCTTC. It codes for CSDQTSGGASEQFF. The chain is built from TRBV29-1 and TRBJ2-1, with 14 bases identical to TRBD2. This CDR3 has 14 amino acids. J lost 10 bases, V lost 7 bases, and 9 bases had no gene match. The germline V gene encodes CDR1 SQVTM and CDR2 ANQGSEA.

This clone has a handful of counts. The CDR3 loop is CAWSARGVYGYTF. The CDR3 region has the DNA TGTGCCTGGAGTGCAAGGGGCGTCTATGGCTACACCTTC. The rearrangement joins TRBV30 to TRBJ1-2, with D perhaps matching TRBD1 (5 bases). The germline V gene has CDR1 GTSNPN and CDR2 SVGIG (reference sequence). CDR3 size: 13 residues. V was shortened by 1 base and J by 4 bases, with 10 bases between the two germline ends. Together with reference TRBV30 and TRBJ1-2, the CDR3 gives the full variable domain: SQTIHQWPATLVQPVGSPLSLECTVEGTSNPNLYWYRQAAGRGLQLLFYSVGIGQISSEVPQNLSASRPQDRQFILSSKKLLLSDSGFYLCAWSARGVYGYTFGSGTRLTVV.

This clone was detected only a few times. The rearrangement joins TRBV7-8 to TRBJ2-7; D may be TRBD1 (5 bases). The CDR3 is 14 amino acids. The germline V gene encodes CDR1 SGHVS and CDR2 FQNEAQ. V was clipped by 2 bases and J by 0 bases, with 8 bases between them. CDR3: CASSLRQFSYEQYF. The DNA of the CDR3 is TGTGCCAGCAGCTTACGACAGTTCTCCTACGAGCAGTACTTC.

This chain connects TRBV11-3 to TRBJ2-5, with D possibly matching TRBD1 (6 bases). This CDR3 comprises 14 residues. Germline CDR1 and CDR2: SGHNT and YENEEA. With 1 base removed from V and 4 bases from J, the gap between germline ends came to 10 bases. The CDR3 DNA is TGTGCCAGCAGCTTAGTTTTCAGGGGAGAGACCCAGTACTTC. This codes for CASSLVFRGETQYF. The full variable domain, in which reference TRBV11-3 and TRBJ2-5 provide the parts outside the CDR3, is EAGVVQSPRYKIIEKKQPVAFWCNPISGHNTLYWYLQNLGQGPELLIRYENEEAVDDSQLPKDRFSAERLKGVDSTLKIQPAELGDSAVYLCASSLVFRGETQYFGPGTRLLVL.

A single count supports this clone. The V and J genes are TRBV19 and TRBJ1-4, with 7 bases lining up with TRBD1. V shed 5 bases and J 4 bases; nucleotides not matched to a gene: 4. Per the germline V gene, CDR1 is LNHDA and CDR2 is SQIVND (reference sequence). The length of the CDR3 is 14 residues. CDR3 DNA: TGTGCCAGTAGTGGGACAGCCTATAATGAAAAACTGTTTTTT. Translating gives CASSGTAYNEKLFF. Variable domain in full (rest from reference TRBV19 and TRBJ1-4): DGGITQSPKYLFRKEGQNVTLSCEQNLNHDAMYWYRQDPGQGLRLIYYSQIVNDFQKGDIAEGYSVSREKKESFPLTVTSAQKNPTAFYLCASSGTAYNEKLFFGSGTQLSVL.

J is TRBJ2-5 and V is TRBV7-9, with D possibly being TRBD2 (7 bases). V lost 3 bases and J 1 base, leaving 12 bases between the germline ends. This CDR3 has 15 amino acids. Per germline, CDR1 SEHNR and CDR2 FQNEAQ (reference sequence). CDR3 sequence reads: CASSLWGGLQETQYF. DNA of the CDR3: TGTGCCAGCAGCTTGTGGGGGGGCCTCCAAGAGACCCAGTACTTC.

The chain combines TRBV11-1 with TRBJ1-1, with D maybe TRBD1 (6 bases). The CDR3 spans 14 residues. The V gene lost 3 bases and the J gene lost 7 bases, with 15 bases spanning the gap. Germline CDR1 reads SGHAT; CDR2 reads FQDESV (reference sequence). The CDR3 nucleotides read TGTGCCAGCAGCTTCGGTGGGGGGGCGATTGAAGCTTTCTTT. It codes for CASSFGGGAIEAFF.

The sample holds a few counts of this clone. This sequence joins TRBV5-1 and TRBJ1-1, with 7 bases that match TRBD1. V gave up 7 bases and J gave up 1 base; unmatched junction bases: 4. The CDR3 covers 13 residues. Germline V lookup: CDR1 SGHRS, CDR2 YFSETQ. The CDR3 spells CASSRDRNTEAFF. As DNA, the CDR3 is TGCGCCAGCTCTCGGGACAGGAACACTGAAGCTTTCTTT.

The chain couples TRBV6-1 to TRBJ2-7; tentatively, D is TRBD1 (5 bases). The CDR3 length is 12 residues. V was trimmed by 0 bases and J by 6 bases, leaving 6 bases between them. The germline V gene has CDR1 MNHNS and CDR2 SASEGT. CDR3 coding DNA: TGTGCCAGCAGTGAAGCACAGGCCGAGCAGTACTTC. Translation: CASSEAQAEQYF.

A few counts support this clone. This chain links TRBV6-5 with TRBJ1-5, with 7 bases that match TRBD1. The V and J ends lost 6 bases and 0 bases, in that order; junction bases with no gene match: 5. Per the germline V gene, CDR1 is MNHEY and CDR2 is SVGAGI. This CDR3 has 15 residues. The CDR3: CASRIDRDSNQPQHF. The CDR3 DNA is TGTGCCAGCAGAATAGACAGGGATAGCAATCAGCCCCAGCATTTT.

The chain combines TRBV4-3 with TRBJ2-1; 8 bases are a match to TRBD1. The trim removed 1 base at V and 0 bases at J, leaving 8 bases unmatched. The germline V gene encodes CDR1 LGHNA and CDR2 YSLEER. The CDR3 sequence is 18 residues long. Here the CDR3 reads CASSQVTYRGSSYNEQFF. CDR3 sequence (DNA): TGCGCCAGCAGCCAAGTTACGTACAGGGGGAGCTCCTACAATGAGCAGTTCTTC.

This clone was detected once. The V call is TRBV4-2, the J call TRBJ1-3; the match to TRBD1 covers 7 bases. The CDR3 has 16 amino acids. V shed 1 base, J shed 3 bases, and the junction held 6 bases outside the gene matches. The germline V gene encodes CDR1 LGHNA and CDR2 YNFKEQ. CDR3 residues: CASSQADRAVGNTIYF. As DNA, the CDR3 is TGTGCCAGCAGCCAAGCTGACAGGGCGGTTGGAAACACCATATATTTT.

The chain couples TRBV7-2 to TRBJ1-2; 8 nucleotides line up with TRBD1. Looked up from germline, CDR1 is SGHTA and CDR2 is FQGNSA. The CDR3 covers 13 residues. The V and J ends lost 5 bases and 4 bases, in that order; junction bases with no gene match: 3. CDR3 nucleotides: TGTGCCAGCAGCCCAACAGGGGGCTATGGCTACACCTTC. Translated: CASSPTGGYGYTF.

The chain links TRBV30 to TRBJ1-5, with D possibly TRBD1 on 6 matching bases. The CDR3 totals 16 residues. CDR1 is GTSNPN and CDR2 is SVGIG in the germline V gene (reference sequence). V dropped 1 base and J dropped 0 bases, with 13 bases sitting between them. This CDR3 is CAWSGGGGYSNQPQHF. DNA for the CDR3: TGTGCCTGGAGTGGTGGGGGCGGGTATAGCAATCAGCCCCAGCATTTT.

V and J are TRBV5-1 and TRBJ2-5; a weak D match, TRBD1 (6 bases). Germline V CDR1 and CDR2: SGHRS, YFSETQ. The V end was cut by 0 bases, the J end by 5 bases, with 17 bases between. The CDR3 extends over 16 amino acids. CDR3 loop: CASSLGSGRGEETQYF. The CDR3 nucleotides read TGCGCCAGCAGCTTGGGGTCGGGCAGGGGAGAGGAGACCCAGTACTTC.

The V call is TRBV6-5, the J call TRBJ1-4; tentative D call: TRBD1 (5 bases). Trimming cost V 6 bases and J 8 bases, with 16 bases left between them. The CDR3 consists of 14 residues. The germline gives CDR1 MNHEY, CDR2 SVGAGI. CDR3 coding DNA: TGTGCCAGCAGGGCCGGGACTATTACCGAAAAACTGTTTTTT. Translated: CASRAGTITEKLFF.

This clone has a single count. V is TRBV29-1 and J is TRBJ2-5, with TRBD2 identical over 7 bases. J lost 2 bases, V lost 6 bases, and 3 bases had no gene match. Germline V gene sequence: CDR1 SQVTM, CDR2 ANQGSEA. CDR3 length: 12 amino acids. The CDR3 sequence: CSVAGLQETQYF. CDR3 DNA sequence: TGCAGCGTAGCGGGACTGCAAGAGACCCAGTACTTC.

This rearrangement joins TRBV7-2 to TRBJ2-5; TRBD2 matches at 14 bases. The CDR3 covers 17 residues. Germline CDR1 and CDR2: SGHTA and FQGNSA. V shed 0 bases, J shed 5 bases, and the junction held 5 bases outside the gene matches. DNA for the CDR3: TGTGCCAGCAGCTTAGCGCGACTAGCGGGAGGGTTTGAGACCCAGTACTTC. Protein: CASSLARLAGGFETQYF.

V is TRBV9 and J is TRBJ2-5; D gene unclear. V lost 1 base, J lost 1 base, and 11 bases lay in between. The CDR3 runs to 15 residues. Germline lookup yields CDR1 SGDLS and CDR2 YYNGEE. The CDR3 loop reads CASSVNAFGQETQYF. In DNA form, the CDR3 reads TGTGCCAGCAGCGTAAACGCGTTTGGCCAAGAGACCCAGTACTTC.

There are a few counts of this clone. The V and J genes are TRBV7-9 and TRBJ2-2; TRBD1 might be the D (6 bases). The V end was cut by 3 bases, the J end by 7 bases, with 15 bases between. CDR1 is SEHNR and CDR2 is FQNEAQ in the germline V gene (reference sequence). There are 15 residues in the CDR3. This CDR3 is CASSLLRGKGGELFF. The CDR3 DNA reads TGTGCCAGCAGCTTGCTCAGGGGAAAGGGCGGGGAGCTGTTTTTT.

CDR3 residues: CAWSPGQGMIYEQYF. The CDR3 DNA reads as TGTGCCTGGAGCCCCGGACAGGGCATGATCTACGAGCAGTACTTC. The chain links TRBV30 to TRBJ2-7; 8 nucleotides match TRBD1. CDR1 is GTSNPN, CDR2 SVGIG, per germline (reference sequence). The length of the CDR3 is 15 residues. V gave up 3 bases and J gave up 3 bases; unmatched junction bases: 10.

To note about this clone: The same CDR3 also results from other DNA sequences found in this sample. The genes are TRBV7-2 and TRBJ1-2; D possibly corresponds to TRBD1 (6 bases). V lost 4 bases to trimming and J lost 0 bases, with 12 bases between them. The CDR3 is made up of 15 amino acids. Germline assignment: CDR1 SGHTA and CDR2 FQGNSA. The CDR3 nucleotides are TGTGCCAGCAGCTCTGGACAGCATTCTAACTATGGCTACACCTTC. This encodes CASSSGQHSNYGYTF. The full variable domain, its missing parts supplied by reference TRBV7-2 and TRBJ1-2, is GAGVSQSPSNKVTEKGKDVELRCDPISGHTALYWYRQSLGQGLEFLIYFQGNSAPDKSGLPSDRFSAERTGGSVSTLTIQRTQQEDSAVYLCASSSGQHSNYGYTFGSGTRLTVV.

Many counts were recorded for this clone. The chain carries TRBV16 and TRBJ1-1; maybe TRBD1 (5 bases). Germline V lookup: CDR1 KGHSY, CDR2 FQNENV. The CDR3 has 18 residues. Trimming took 0 bases from V and 2 from J, leaving 19 bases between them. The DNA of the CDR3 is TGTGCCAGCAGCCAATCTTGGGCGTTCGACAGAAAAAACACTGAAGCTTTCTTT. This translates into CASSQSWAFDRKNTEAFF.

The chain joins TRBV7-2 to TRBJ2-3; D ambiguous. Germline V lookup: CDR1 SGHTA, CDR2 FQGNSA. V gave up 5 bases and J gave up 4 bases, with 4 bases separating them. The CDR3 spans 11 residues. This CDR3 is CASSPADTQYF. Here the CDR3 DNA reads TGTGCCAGCAGCCCAGCAGATACGCAGTATTTT.

The chain has TRBV3-1 (or the pseudogene TRBV3-2) and TRBJ1-4; TRBD1 matches 7 bases. Germline V gives CDR1 LGHDT, CDR2 YNNKEL (reference sequence). This CDR3 has 16 amino acids. The V segment lost 5 bases and the J segment 8 bases; nucleotides outside the gene matches: 14. CDR3 bases: TGTGCCAGCAGCGGGGGACAGAGAGTCTTCTGGGAAAAACTGTTTTTT. Amino acids: CASSGGQRVFWEKLFF.

The rearrangement links TRBV12-5 to TRBJ2-5, with a possible D match to TRBD2 (5 bases). Germline assignment: CDR1 LGHNT and CDR2 FRNRAP. The CDR3 contains 14 residues. V was shortened by 3 bases and J by 5 bases, with 13 bases between the two germline ends. As DNA, the CDR3 is TGTGCTAGTGGTTTCGGTGAGGGATGGGAGACCCAGTACTTC. Its protein is CASGFGEGWETQYF.

The chain couples TRBV3-1 (or the pseudogene TRBV3-2) to TRBJ2-7; D is ambiguous. Trimming cost V 2 bases and J 1 base, with 9 bases left between them. The CDR3 covers 14 residues. Germline V CDR1 and CDR2: LGHDT, YNNKEL (reference sequence). The DNA of the CDR3 is TGTGCCAGCAGCCAATTGGCCGGGTCCTACGAGCAGTACTTC. Its translation is CASSQLAGSYEQYF.